Listed below are T cell receptor beta chains from one sample, sequenced in a study of post-analysis software for immune sequencing data. TCRdb reanalysed the PCR reads using MiXCR and keeps one entry per CDR3 protein. The sample includes 740,000 or so distinct CDR3 sequences, approximately 57% of them seen just once. The specimen sequenced was blood. These receptors were taken from a girl aged 10 to 17 with multiple sclerosis. Both conserved end residues are part of each CDR3. Each record gives: D gene, clone size, J gene, V gene, CDR3 protein, CDR3 DNA. D genes are given only for firm matches. Clone size appears in some rows only: once, few, many, or a class for an expanded clone.

d_gene: TRBD1; abundance: NA; j_gene: TRBJ2-7; v_gene: TRBV20-1; CDR3aa: CSARRQGEVHYEQYF; CDR3nt: TGCAGTGCTAGAAGACAGGGGGAAGTACACTACGAGCAGTACTTC
d_gene: NA; abundance: NA; j_gene: TRBJ2-1; v_gene: TRBV12-3/TRBV12-4; CDR3aa: CASSLRGRPYNEQFF; CDR3nt: TGTGCCAGCAGCCTTCGGGGGCGGCCGTACAATGAGCAGTTCTTC
d_gene: NA; abundance: NA; j_gene: TRBJ1-5; v_gene: TRBV20-1; CDR3aa: CSASPNNQPQHF; CDR3nt: TGCAGTGCCAGTCCAAACAATCAGCCCCAGCATTTT
d_gene: TRBD1; abundance: NA; j_gene: TRBJ2-5; v_gene: TRBV3-1; CDR3aa: CTSSQEHAGTVGETQYF; CDR3nt: TGTACCAGCAGCCAAGAACACGCCGGGACAGTAGGTGAGACCCAGTACTTC
d_gene: NA; abundance: few; j_gene: TRBJ2-3; v_gene: TRBV12-3/TRBV12-4; CDR3aa: CASSLQRTDTQYF; CDR3nt: TGTGCCAGCAGTTTGCAACGCACAGATACGCAGTATTTT
d_gene: NA; abundance: NA; j_gene: TRBJ2-2; v_gene: TRBV11-2; CDR3aa: CASSPGLNTGELFF; CDR3nt: TGTGCCAGCAGCCCGGGGTTGAACACCGGGGAGCTGTTTTTT
d_gene: TRBD2; abundance: NA; j_gene: TRBJ2-1; v_gene: TRBV20-1; CDR3aa: CSASKLAGDRGDEQFF; CDR3nt: TGCAGTGCTAGTAAGCTAGCGGGAGACAGGGGTGATGAGCAGTTCTTC
d_gene: NA; abundance: few; j_gene: TRBJ2-1; v_gene: TRBV5-1; CDR3aa: CASSRDDNEQFF; CDR3nt: TGCGCCAGCAGCCGCGACGACAATGAGCAGTTCTTC
d_gene: NA; abundance: NA; j_gene: TRBJ1-2; v_gene: TRBV20-1; CDR3aa: CSARDRSGNGYTF; CDR3nt: TGCAGTGCTAGAGATCGAAGTGGAAATGGCTACACCTTC
d_gene: NA; abundance: few; j_gene: TRBJ1-2; v_gene: TRBV5-5; CDR3aa: CASSLRISWSANYGYTF; CDR3nt: TGTGCCAGCAGCTTGCGGATTAGCTGGTCGGCAAACTATGGCTACACCTTC
d_gene: NA; abundance: NA; j_gene: TRBJ1-4; v_gene: TRBV5-1; CDR3aa: CASSAGALSNEKLFF; CDR3nt: TGCGCCAGCAGCGCAGGGGCTTTGTCTAATGAAAAACTGTTTTTT
d_gene: NA; abundance: NA; j_gene: TRBJ2-5; v_gene: TRBV3-1; CDR3aa: CASSQRQKPYGQYF; CDR3nt: TGTGCCAGCAGCCAAAGACAGAAACCCTACGGGCAGTACTTC
d_gene: NA; abundance: few; j_gene: TRBJ2-1; v_gene: TRBV6-4; CDR3aa: CASSDYPGVSYNEQFF; CDR3nt: TGTGCCAGCAGTGACTATCCAGGGGTCTCCTACAATGAGCAGTTCTTC
d_gene: NA; abundance: NA; j_gene: TRBJ1-2; v_gene: TRBV20-1; CDR3aa: CSARDSGYIYGYTF; CDR3nt: TGCAGCGCTAGAGACAGCGGGTATATTTATGGCTACACCTTT
d_gene: TRBD1; abundance: NA; j_gene: TRBJ1-2; v_gene: TRBV10-2; CDR3aa: CASSDDRDYGYTF; CDR3nt: TGCGCCAGCAGTGACGACAGGGACTATGGCTACACCTTC
d_gene: NA; abundance: NA; j_gene: TRBJ1-2; v_gene: TRBV12-3/TRBV12-4; CDR3aa: CASSPKAASNYGYTF; CDR3nt: TGTGCCAGCAGTCCCAAGGCCGCTTCCAACTATGGCTACACCTTC
d_gene: NA; abundance: NA; j_gene: TRBJ1-1; v_gene: TRBV9; CDR3aa: CASSPWLLNTEAFF; CDR3nt: TGTGCCAGCAGCCCGTGGCTCTTGAACACTGAAGCTTTCTTT
d_gene: NA; abundance: NA; j_gene: TRBJ1-5; v_gene: TRBV12-5; CDR3aa: CASGGGVVNQPQHF; CDR3nt: TGTGCTAGTGGGGGGGGGGTGGTCAATCAGCCCCAGCATTTT
d_gene: TRBD2; abundance: NA; j_gene: TRBJ2-5; v_gene: TRBV9; CDR3aa: CASSDGTRGQETQYF; CDR3nt: TGTGCCAGCAGCGATGGGACTAGGGGACAAGAGACCCAGTACTTC
d_gene: NA; abundance: NA; j_gene: TRBJ2-5; v_gene: TRBV7-3; CDR3aa: CASSLTSGARETQYF; CDR3nt: TGTGCCAGCAGCTTAACGTCCGGGGCCCGTGAGACCCAGTACTTC
d_gene: NA; abundance: NA; j_gene: TRBJ2-7; v_gene: TRBV6-4; CDR3aa: CASISSSYEQYF; CDR3nt: TGTGCCAGCATTTCATCCTCCTACGAGCAGTACTTC
d_gene: TRBD1; abundance: NA; j_gene: TRBJ2-7; v_gene: TRBV29-1; CDR3aa: CSVEGQGGGQYF; CDR3nt: TGCAGCGTTGAAGGACAGGGGGGAGGGCAGTACTTC
d_gene: NA; abundance: NA; j_gene: TRBJ2-5; v_gene: TRBV14; CDR3aa: CASSQGYPGGTQYF; CDR3nt: TGTGCCAGCAGCCAAGGCTACCCTGGCGGGACCCAGTACTTC
d_gene: NA; abundance: NA; j_gene: TRBJ2-6; v_gene: TRBV12-3/TRBV12-4; CDR3aa: CASSSRPSGANVLTF; CDR3nt: TGTGCCAGCAGTTCCCGTCCCTCTGGGGCCAACGTCCTGACTTTC
d_gene: NA; abundance: NA; j_gene: TRBJ1-2; v_gene: TRBV10-3; CDR3aa: CAISELSGYTF; CDR3nt: TGTGCCATCAGTGAGCTGTCTGGCTACACCTTC
d_gene: NA; abundance: NA; j_gene: TRBJ2-5; v_gene: TRBV7-9; CDR3aa: CASSLVGAVETQYF; CDR3nt: TGTGCCAGCAGCTTAGTTGGGGCAGTCGAGACCCAGTACTTC
d_gene: NA; abundance: once; j_gene: TRBJ2-6; v_gene: TRBV5-1; CDR3aa: CASSPPGQTSGANVLTF; CDR3nt: TGCGCCAGCAGCCCTCCGGGACAAACCTCTGGGGCCAACGTCCTGACTTTC
d_gene: TRBD2; abundance: NA; j_gene: TRBJ2-7; v_gene: TRBV9; CDR3aa: CASSVGGTSGYEQYF; CDR3nt: TGTGCCAGCAGCGTAGGAGGTACTAGCGGTTACGAGCAGTACTTC
d_gene: NA; abundance: few; j_gene: TRBJ1-2; v_gene: TRBV29-1; CDR3aa: CSAKGGSPLEGYTF; CDR3nt: TGCAGCGCAAAGGGGGGGTCCCCCTTGGAAGGCTACACCTTC
d_gene: TRBD2; abundance: NA; j_gene: TRBJ2-5; v_gene: TRBV25-1; CDR3aa: CASSEGGAYQETQYF; CDR3nt: TGTGCCAGCAGTGAGGGAGGGGCGTACCAAGAGACCCAGTACTTC
d_gene: TRBD2; abundance: NA; j_gene: TRBJ2-1; v_gene: TRBV29-1; CDR3aa: CSVGATPSGSSYNKQFF; CDR3nt: TGCAGCGTAGGGGCTACACCTAGCGGGAGCTCCTACAATAAGCAGTTCTTC
d_gene: TRBD1; abundance: NA; j_gene: TRBJ1-6; v_gene: TRBV11-1; CDR3aa: CASSLEPGQGTSPLHF; CDR3nt: TGTGCCAGCAGCTTAGAACCGGGACAGGGGACTTCACCCCTCCACTTT
d_gene: NA; abundance: NA; j_gene: TRBJ1-6; v_gene: TRBV7-9; CDR3aa: CASSLGGDSNSPLHF; CDR3nt: TGTGCCAGCAGCTTAGGGGGTGACAGTAATTCACCCCTCCACTTT
d_gene: TRBD1; abundance: few; j_gene: TRBJ2-7; v_gene: TRBV6-5; CDR3aa: CASSLYSGGQYEQYF; CDR3nt: TGTGCCAGCAGTTTATATTCAGGGGGTCAGTACGAGCAGTACTTC